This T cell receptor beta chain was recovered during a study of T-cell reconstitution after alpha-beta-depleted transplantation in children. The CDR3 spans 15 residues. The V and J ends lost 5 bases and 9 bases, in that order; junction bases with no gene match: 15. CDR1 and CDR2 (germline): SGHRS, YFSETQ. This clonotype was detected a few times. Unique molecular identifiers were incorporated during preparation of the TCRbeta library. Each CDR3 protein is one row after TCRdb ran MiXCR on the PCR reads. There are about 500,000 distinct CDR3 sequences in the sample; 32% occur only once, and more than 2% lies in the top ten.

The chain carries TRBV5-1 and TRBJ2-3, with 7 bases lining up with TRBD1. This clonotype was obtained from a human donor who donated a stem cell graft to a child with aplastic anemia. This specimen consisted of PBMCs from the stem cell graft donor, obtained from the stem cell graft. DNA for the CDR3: TGCGCCAGCAGGCCTCAATTCGACAGACAGGGCACGCAGTATTTT. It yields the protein CASRPQFDRQGTQYF.